A single sample is the source of the 22 T cell receptor beta chains below, sequenced in a study of T cell repertoires in cytomegalovirus infection. TCRdb reanalysed the reads using MiXCR and keeps one entry per CDR3 protein. The sample holds a few hundred thousand distinct CDR3 sequences; about 40% are singletons and the top ten take 48%. These receptors have no identified antigens. The sample consisted of cultured PBMCs, taken from culture after CMV antigen stimulation. These receptors all come from a human donor in good health (CMV status not recorded). Some clones in this sample may be carry-over from other donors' samples.

This clonotype was seen only a few times. The chain is built from TRBV4-3 and TRBJ2-4; D gene ambiguous. The germline V gene encodes CDR1 LGHNA and CDR2 YSLEER. The CDR3 length is 14 residues. V was shortened by 2 bases and J by 3 bases, with 8 bases between the two germline ends. This CDR3 is CASSQFAGKNIQYF. The CDR3 region has the DNA TGCGCCAGCAGCCAATTCGCCGGCAAAAACATTCAGTACTTC.

The chain combines TRBV2 with TRBJ2-7, with 8 bases matching TRBD2. V trimming: 11 bases; J trimming: 2 bases; junction bases outside the gene matches: 5. Germline CDR1 reads SNHLY; CDR2 reads FYNNEI. There are 12 residues in the CDR3. The CDR3 protein is CASASGPYEQYF. The CDR3 coding sequence is TGTGCCTCCGCTAGCGGGCCCTACGAGCAGTACTTC. Based on the CDR3 plus reference TRBV2 and TRBJ2-7, the full variable domain is EPEVTQTPSHQVTQMGQEVILRCVPISNHLYFYWYRQILGQKVEFLVSFYNNEISEKSEIFDDQFSVERPDGSNFTLKIRSTKLEDSAMYFCASASGPYEQYFGPGTRLTVT.

The chain joins TRBV7-2 to TRBJ2-4, with a weak D call TRBD1 (5 bases). V was clipped by 1 base and J by 9 bases, with 13 bases between them. Germline V gene sequence: CDR1 SGHTA, CDR2 FQGNSA. CDR3 size: 14 residues. CDR3 protein: CASSLEQGPGIQYF. CDR3 nucleotides: TGTGCCAGCAGCTTAGAGCAGGGCCCGGGCATTCAGTACTTC.

This clonotype was seen repeatedly, ten times or more. This chain connects TRBV7-6 to TRBJ1-1, with a weak D call TRBD1 (5 bases). V dropped 5 bases and J dropped 1 base, with 11 bases sitting between them. CDR3 length equals 14 residues. CDR1 is SGHVS, CDR2 FNYEAQ, per germline. The CDR3 nucleotides read TGTGCCAGCAGCGCCGACGGGGGGAACACTGAAGCTTTCTTT. Its protein is CASSADGGNTEAFF. Full variable domain (remainder filled in from reference TRBV7-6 and TRBJ1-1): GAGVSQSPRYKVTKRGQDVALRCDPISGHVSLYWYRQALGQGPEFLTYFNYEAQQDKSGLPNDRFSAERPEGSISTLTIQRTEQRDSAMYRCASSADGGNTEAFFGQGTRLTVV.

This clonotype was counted a few times. The CDR3, as DNA: TGTGCCAGCAGCTTAAAGAGGGGGACCGGTGAAAAACTGTTTTTT. Its protein is CASSLKRGTGEKLFF. The chain combines TRBV7-6 with TRBJ1-4; maybe TRBD1 (6 bases). Germline CDR1 is SGHVS and CDR2 is FNYEAQ. V shed 2 bases and J shed 7 bases, with 14 bases lying between them. The CDR3 is 15 residues long. Drawing the rest from reference TRBV7-6 and TRBJ1-4, the complete variable domain is GAGVSQSPRYKVTKRGQDVALRCDPISGHVSLYWYRQALGQGPEFLTYFNYEAQQDKSGLPNDRFSAERPEGSISTLTIQRTEQRDSAMYRCASSLKRGTGEKLFFGSGTQLSVL.

This chain links TRBV7-9 with TRBJ1-1; 9 bases align to TRBD1. Germline V lookup: CDR1 SEHNR, CDR2 FQNEAQ (reference sequence). The junction had 5 bases not matched to a gene; V was cut back by 5 bases and J by 4 bases. The CDR3 consists of 14 residues. CDR3 protein: CASSLMGQGTEAFF. CDR3 nucleotides: TGTGCCAGCAGCCTCATGGGACAGGGCACTGAAGCTTTCTTT. Supplemented by reference TRBV7-9 and TRBJ1-1, the full variable domain reads DTGVSQNPRHKITKRGQNVTFRCDPISEHNRLYWYRQTLGQGPEFLTYFQNEAQLEKSRLLSDRFSAERPKGSFSTLEIQRTEQGDSAMYLCASSLMGQGTEAFFGQGTRLTVV.

In this sample, this clonotype turned up a few times. The rearrangement uses TRBV6-1 and TRBJ1-1; unclear D gene. This CDR3 has 13 amino acids. Germline V gene lookup returns CDR1 MNHNS and CDR2 SASEGT. Trimming stripped 5 bases from V and 0 bases from J, with 7 bases between. The CDR3 nucleotides read TGTGCCAGCAGTCAGGAGATGAACACTGAAGCTTTCTTT. Protein: CASSQEMNTEAFF.

At least ten counts were recorded for this clonotype. The rearrangement links TRBV7-6 to TRBJ2-1, with D hard to call. V gave up 7 bases and J gave up 10 bases, with 11 bases separating them. The CDR3 is 11 residues long. Germline CDR1 is SGHVS and CDR2 is FNYEAQ. CDR3 residues: CASTRGEEQFF. The DNA of the CDR3 is TGTGCCAGCACCCGTGGGGAAGAGCAGTTCTTC.

This chain links TRBV7-2 with TRBJ2-3, with D perhaps matching TRBD2 (7 bases). In germline, CDR1 is SGHTA, CDR2 FQGNSA. CDR3 length equals 16 residues. The ends were cut back, 0 bases at V and 3 bases at J, with 13 bases in the middle. CDR3 coding DNA: TGTGCCAGCAGCTTAGCGGGGGGGCTTACTACAGATACGCAGTATTTT. It yields the protein CASSLAGGLTTDTQYF.

This chain connects TRBV12-3 or TRBV12-4 to TRBJ1-1, with a possible D match to TRBD1 (5 bases). CDR3 length: 15 amino acids. Trimming took 5 bases from V and 3 from J, leaving 16 bases between them. This chain's CDR3 is CASSQAGGLDTEAFF. The CDR3, as DNA: TGTGCCAGCAGTCAAGCCGGGGGTCTGGACACTGAAGCTTTCTTT.

The V gene is TRBV7-2, the J gene TRBJ2-7, with 14 positions matching TRBD2. This CDR3 spans 18 amino acids. V shed 1 base, J shed 4 bases, and the junction held 9 bases outside the gene matches. Germline V CDR1 and CDR2: SGHTA, FQGNSA. This CDR3 is CASSLVTSGRAVTYEQYF. As DNA, the CDR3 is TGTGCCAGCAGCTTAGTGACTAGCGGGAGGGCCGTAACATACGAGCAGTACTTC.

This clonotype was counted between two and nine times. The rearrangement uses TRBV7-6 and TRBJ1-4; a weak D match, TRBD1 (5 bases). CDR1 is SGHVS, CDR2 FNYEAQ, per germline. Trimming removed 5 bases at V and 8 bases at J, with 15 bases between. CDR3 length equals 14 residues. As DNA, the CDR3 is TGTGCCAGCAGCCGATTGGGGGAAGGGGAAAAACTGTTTTTT. Protein: CASSRLGEGEKLFF.

In its sample, this clonotype was seen a few times. This rearrangement joins TRBV6-2 or TRBV6-3 to TRBJ2-1; 8 bases map to TRBD2. Trimming took 6 bases from V and 8 from J; bases not matched to a gene: 6. Germline CDR1 reads MNHEY; CDR2 reads SVGEGT. The CDR3 spans 13 residues. CDR3 loop: CASRGLVIDEQFF. The DNA for the CDR3 is TGTGCCAGCAGGGGACTAGTGATCGATGAGCAGTTCTTC.

V and J are TRBV28 and TRBJ2-7; TRBD1 matches at 7 bases. This CDR3 spans 13 amino acids. V was pared by 6 bases and J by 3 bases, with 5 bases of the junction left unmatched. Looked up from germline, CDR1 is MDHEN and CDR2 is SYDVKM. The CDR3 nucleotides read TGTGCCAGCAGACCGCCAGGGGGCTACGAGCAGTACTTC. Amino acids: CASRPPGGYEQYF.

The gene calls are TRBV10-2 and TRBJ2-3; D possibly uses TRBD1 or TRBD2 (6 bases each). Germline CDR1 and CDR2: WSHSY and SAAADI. The CDR3 has 15 amino acids. V shed 4 bases and J shed 2 bases, with 13 bases lying between them. The CDR3 DNA follows: TGCGCCAGCAGTGTTCGGGGGCCACACACAGATACGCAGTATTTT. It codes for CASSVRGPHTDTQYF.

The rearrangement uses TRBV12-3 or TRBV12-4 and TRBJ1-1, with no clear D. The V and J ends lost 4 bases and 4 bases respectively, with 13 bases between them. This CDR3 spans 14 amino acids. The chain's CDR3 is CASSSQTAGTEAFF. CDR3 nucleotides: TGTGCCAGCAGTTCGCAGACGGCGGGCACTGAAGCTTTCTTT.

This chain joins TRBV6-2 or TRBV6-3 and TRBJ2-7; either TRBD1 or TRBD2 may supply D (5 bases each). V was clipped by 2 bases and J by 3 bases, with 20 bases between them. Per the germline V gene, CDR1 is MNHEY and CDR2 is SVGEGT. The CDR3 runs to 17 residues. CDR3 sequence: CASSYASWGKLDYEQYF. DNA for the CDR3: TGTGCCAGCAGTTACGCCAGCTGGGGGAAACTAGACTACGAGCAGTACTTC.

This rearrangement joins TRBV7-2 to TRBJ2-7; 8 nucleotides align to TRBD1. V lost 4 bases to trimming and J lost 6 bases; unmatched junction nucleotides: 5. Germline loops: CDR1 SGHTA, CDR2 FQGNSA. The CDR3 is made up of 13 amino acids. The CDR3 DNA sequence: TGTGCCAGCAGCTCCGACAGGGGCGGCGAGCAGTACTTC. Translating it yields CASSSDRGGEQYF.

Points on this clonotype: A much larger clone sits a single nucleotide away, making a read error possible. The rearrangement joins TRBV7-2 to TRBJ1-3; D not resolved. CDR1 SGHTA and CDR2 FQGNSA come from the germline V gene. Trimming cost V 2 bases and J 4 bases, with 15 bases left between them. The CDR3 runs 16 residues. CDR3 DNA sequence: TGTGCCAGCAGCTTAAGACCCATGAGAACGGGAAACACCATATATTTT. Amino acid sequence: CASSLRPMRTGNTIYF.

This clonotype was counted once. The gene calls are TRBV6-1 and TRBJ2-7; D might be TRBD1 or TRBD2, each matching 5 bases. The CDR3 extends over 15 amino acids. Trimming shortened V by 6 bases and J by 6 bases, and 21 bases separated the two germline ends. Germline values: CDR1 MNHNS, CDR2 SASEGT. The DNA of the CDR3 is TGTGCCAGCAGGGTCAGGGCGGGCCCCGTCAGCGAGCAGTACTTC. Its translation is CASRVRAGPVSEQYF.

The V call is TRBV10-3, the J call TRBJ1-2; D remains unclear. V lost 0 bases and J 6 bases, leaving 8 bases between the germline ends. Germline CDR1 and CDR2: ENHRY and SYGVKD. The CDR3 covers 13 residues. Here the CDR3 DNA reads TGTGCCATCAGTGAGTCGCGACAAGATGGCTACACCTTC. This codes for CAISESRQDGYTF.

The chain recombines TRBV7-9 with TRBJ1-5; perhaps TRBD1 as D (5 bases). This CDR3 region has 13 residues. V lost 5 bases and J lost 7, with 12 bases in between. CDR1 and CDR2 (germline): SEHNR, FQNEAQ (reference sequence). The CDR3: CASSRDGVQPQHF. CDR3 nucleotide sequence: TGTGCCAGCAGCAGGGACGGGGTCCAGCCCCAGCATTTT.